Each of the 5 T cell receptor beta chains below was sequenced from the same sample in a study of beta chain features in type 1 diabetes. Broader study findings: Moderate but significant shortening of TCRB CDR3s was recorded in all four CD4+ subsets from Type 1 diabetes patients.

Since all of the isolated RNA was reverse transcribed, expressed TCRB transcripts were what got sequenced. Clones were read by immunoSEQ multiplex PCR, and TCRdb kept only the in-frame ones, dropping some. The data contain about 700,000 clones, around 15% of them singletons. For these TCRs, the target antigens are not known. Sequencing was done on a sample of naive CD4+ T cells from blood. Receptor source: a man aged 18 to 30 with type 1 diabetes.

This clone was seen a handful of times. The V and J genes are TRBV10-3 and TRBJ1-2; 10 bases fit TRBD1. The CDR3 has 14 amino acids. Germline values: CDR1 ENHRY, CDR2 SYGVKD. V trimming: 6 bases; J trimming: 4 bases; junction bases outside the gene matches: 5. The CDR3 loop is CAIRGTGAFYGYTF. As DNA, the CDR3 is TGTGCCATCAGGGGGACAGGGGCTTTCTATGGCTACACCTTC.

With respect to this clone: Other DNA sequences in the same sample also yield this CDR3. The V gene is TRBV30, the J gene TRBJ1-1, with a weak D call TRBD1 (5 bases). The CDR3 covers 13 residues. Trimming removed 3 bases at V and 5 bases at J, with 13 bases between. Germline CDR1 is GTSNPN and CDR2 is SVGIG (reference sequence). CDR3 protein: CAWRRGEDTEAFF. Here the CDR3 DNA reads TGTGCCTGGAGGCGAGGGGAGGATACTGAAGCTTTCTTT.

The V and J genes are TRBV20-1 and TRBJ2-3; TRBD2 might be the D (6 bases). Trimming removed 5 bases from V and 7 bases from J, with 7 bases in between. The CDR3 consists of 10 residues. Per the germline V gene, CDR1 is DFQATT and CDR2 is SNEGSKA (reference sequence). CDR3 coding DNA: TGCAGTGCTGGACTAAATACGCAGTATTTT. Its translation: CSAGLNTQYF.

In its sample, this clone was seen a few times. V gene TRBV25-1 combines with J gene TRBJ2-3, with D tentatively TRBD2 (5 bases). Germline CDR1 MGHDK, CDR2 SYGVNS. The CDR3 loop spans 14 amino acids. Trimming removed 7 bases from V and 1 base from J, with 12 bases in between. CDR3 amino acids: CASTLPGGTDTQYF. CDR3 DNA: TGTGCCAGCACCCTCCCCGGGGGCACAGATACGCAGTATTTT.

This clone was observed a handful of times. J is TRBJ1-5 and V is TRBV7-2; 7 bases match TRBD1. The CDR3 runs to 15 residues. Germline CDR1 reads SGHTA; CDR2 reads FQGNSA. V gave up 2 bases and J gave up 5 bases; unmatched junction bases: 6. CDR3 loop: CASSLWRGLDQPQHF. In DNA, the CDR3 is TGTGCCAGCAGCTTATGGAGGGGGCTCGATCAGCCCCAGCATTTT.